The next 28 T cell receptor beta chains were all read from a single sample in a study of cytomegalovirus exposure and HLA in healthy donors. The study ran its PCR with 60 Vbeta and 13 Jbeta primers. Generated by immunoSEQ multiplex PCR, the TCRdb table keeps only in-frame clones and is missing some. Of around 140,000 clones listed, around 78% are singletons. Specimen: PBMCs. The receptors derive from a woman younger than 35 in good health and CMV-seropositive.

The rearrangement uses TRBV4-1 and TRBJ1-4, with TRBD1 matching over 7 bases. The V gene's germline CDR1 is MGHRA and CDR2 YSYEKL. J gave up 13 bases and V 0 bases, and 5 bases lay outside the gene matches. This CDR3 has 13 amino acids. CDR3 protein: CASSQDQQGGLFF. CDR3 DNA sequence: TGCGCCAGCAGCCAAGATCAGCAGGGGGGACTGTTTTTT.

This clone showed up just a few times. The chain joins TRBV4-3 to TRBJ2-2; 9 bases are a match to TRBD1. With V trimmed by 0 bases and J by 4 bases, 3 bases remained unmatched. The CDR3 has 16 amino acids. Germline assignment: CDR1 LGHNA and CDR2 YSLEER. The CDR3, as DNA: TGCGCCAGCAGCCAAGACTGGACAGGGGTCACCGGGGAGCTGTTTTTT. Protein sequence: CASSQDWTGVTGELFF.

The chain has TRBV25-1 and TRBJ1-2; 11 bases match TRBD1. CDR1 is MGHDK, CDR2 SYGVNS, per germline. J lost 6 bases, V lost 6 bases, and 9 bases had no gene match. The CDR3 runs to 15 residues. CDR3 sequence: CASRPGTGGSDGYTF. As DNA, the CDR3 is TGTGCCAGCAGGCCCGGGACAGGGGGGAGTGATGGCTACACCTTC.

The J gene is TRBJ2-7, the V gene TRBV19, with a weak D call TRBD2 (6 bases). The ends were cut back, 7 bases at V and 2 bases at J, with 12 bases in the middle. The CDR3 is 13 amino acids. Germline lookup yields CDR1 LNHDA and CDR2 SQIVND (reference sequence). The CDR3 region is CASMEGRTYEQYF. The CDR3 DNA is TGTGCCAGTATGGAGGGCAGAACCTACGAGCAGTACTTC.

The sample holds one count of this clone. V and J are TRBV19 and TRBJ1-1; 7 positions match TRBD1. Germline-derived CDR1 and CDR2 are LNHDA and SQIVND (reference sequence). V lost 5 bases and J lost 0; bases outside the gene matches: 12. This CDR3 region has 17 residues. CDR3 nucleotides: TGTGCCAGTAGTCCAGGGACAGCTTACTTTATGAACACTGAAGCTTTCTTT. Translation gives CASSPGTAYFMNTEAFF.

The chain uses TRBV5-8 and TRBJ1-1; perhaps TRBD1 as D (6 bases). The CDR3 is made up of 15 amino acids. Germline assignment: CDR1 SGHTS and CDR2 YDEGEE. V was clipped by 0 bases and J by 1 base, with 10 bases between them. The CDR3 DNA follows: TGTGCCAGCAGCTTGGCCAGGGGCGGGAACACTGAAGCTTTCTTT. Amino acids: CASSLARGGNTEAFF. Filled out from reference TRBV5-8 and TRBJ1-1, the complete variable domain reads EAGVTQSPTHLIKTRGQQATLRCSPISGHTSVYWYQQALGLGLQFLLWYDEGEERNRGNFPPRFSGRQFPNYSSELNVNALELEDSALYLCASSLARGGNTEAFFGQGTRLTVV.

This chain uses TRBV11-2 with TRBJ2-7; 8 nucleotides match TRBD2. This CDR3 has 16 residues. CDR1 and CDR2 (germline): SGHAT, FQNNGV. V dropped 1 base and J dropped 3; count of bases not matched to a gene: 8. CDR3 loop: CASSLGPPGRVYEQYF. CDR3 coding DNA: TGTGCCAGCAGCTTAGGCCCCCCCGGGAGGGTCTACGAGCAGTACTTC.

This clone was counted once. The chain carries TRBV29-1 and TRBJ1-1, with TRBD1 identical over 8 bases. This CDR3 region has 14 residues. Germline lookup yields CDR1 SQVTM and CDR2 ANQGSEA. V shed 2 bases, J shed 3 bases, and the junction held 5 bases outside the gene matches. The CDR3 here is CSVELAGGYTEAFF. In DNA, the CDR3 is TGCAGCGTTGAATTGGCAGGGGGCTACACTGAAGCTTTCTTT.

V usage is TRBV4-1 and J usage is TRBJ2-5; D uncertain. The CDR3 contains 15 residues. Germline V gene data show CDR1 as MGHRA and CDR2 as YSYEKL. V lost 0 bases and J 5 bases, leaving 13 bases between the germline ends. CDR3 residues: CASSQDGDSRETQYF. DNA of the CDR3: TGCGCCAGCAGCCAAGATGGAGATTCGAGGGAGACCCAGTACTTC.

The rearrangement links TRBV10-2 to TRBJ1-4; 9 positions agree with TRBD1. CDR1 and CDR2 (germline): WSHSY, SAAADI. The CDR3 totals 21 residues. The V and J ends lost 7 bases and 5 bases, in that order; junction bases with no gene match: 26. This chain's CDR3 is CASIFFFGTGQGNNQNEKLFF. The CDR3 bases are TGCGCCAGCATTTTCTTTTTCGGGACGGGACAGGGAAATAATCAAAATGAAAAACTGTTTTTT.

The rearrangement uses TRBV29-1 and TRBJ2-7; 8 bases line up with TRBD1. The germline gives CDR1 SQVTM, CDR2 ANQGSEA. The CDR3 is 15 residues long. Trimming cost V 0 bases and J 5 bases; bases outside gene matches: 9. CDR3 DNA sequence: TGCAGCGTTGAAGACAAACTGACAGGGGTCAACGAGCAGTACTTC. This translates into CSVEDKLTGVNEQYF.

This sequence joins TRBV5-4 and TRBJ2-7, with TRBD1 matching over 7 bases. The CDR3 consists of 14 residues. The V and J ends lost 4 bases and 3 bases, in that order; junction bases with no gene match: 7. Germline V CDR1 and CDR2: SGHNT, YYREEE (reference sequence). Written as DNA, the CDR3 is TGTGCCAGCAGCCCCCAGGGGGTAGGCTACGAGCAGTACTTC. Protein sequence: CASSPQGVGYEQYF.

This clone was detected only once. V is TRBV9 and J is TRBJ2-1; TRBD2 aligns across 9 bases. V gave up 1 base and J gave up 1 base; unmatched junction bases: 6. Germline V CDR1 and CDR2: SGDLS, YYNGEE. This CDR3 has 17 residues. The CDR3 bases are TGTGCCAGCAGCGTATCAGCGGGGGGATTATCCTACAATGAGCAGTTCTTC. This translates into CASSVSAGGLSYNEQFF.

The chain joins TRBV5-1 to TRBJ2-7; 9 bases are a match to TRBD1. V lost 4 bases, J lost 4 bases, and 3 bases stayed unmatched. Germline-derived CDR1 and CDR2 are SGHRS and YFSETQ. The CDR3 length is 13 residues. CDR3 protein: CASSRDRAYEQYF. The CDR3 nucleotides read TGCGCCAGCAGCCGGGACAGGGCTTACGAGCAGTACTTC.

This clone was detected only once. The genes are TRBV2 and TRBJ2-5; TRBD1 aligns across 8 bases. TRBJ2-7 explains the end of the DNA better; the J call may be wrong. Germline V CDR1 and CDR2: SNHLY, FYNNEI. The CDR3 sequence is 15 residues long. CDR3 sequence: CASSEAGTGPYEQYF. CDR3 bases: TGTGCCAGCAGTGAAGCCGGGACAGGACCCTACGAGCAGTACTTC.

The gene calls are TRBV5-1 and TRBJ2-7; 7 bases line up with TRBD1. The germline CDR1 and CDR2 sequences are SGHRS and YFSETQ. The J segment lost 3 bases and the V segment lost 0 bases, leaving 9 bases of the junction unmatched. This CDR3 region has 16 residues. Here the CDR3 reads CASSLGHRDRVYEQYF. The DNA of the CDR3 is TGCGCCAGCAGCTTGGGCCACCGGGACAGAGTCTACGAGCAGTACTTC.

Here the CDR3 reads CASSPPPGSILFF. The CDR3 DNA reads TGTGCCAGCTCACCACCCCCGGGGAGCATACTGTTTTTT. J is TRBJ1-4 and V is TRBV18; D gene unclear. The germline V and J ends were trimmed by 0 bases and 13 bases, with 12 bases remaining between them. Germline CDR1 is KGHSH and CDR2 is LQKENI. The CDR3 has 13 residues.

The chain couples TRBV4-1 to TRBJ1-5; TRBD1 matches at 7 bases. In germline, CDR1 is MGHRA, CDR2 YSYEKL. The CDR3 contains 16 residues. V lost 1 base to trimming and J lost 2 bases; unmatched junction nucleotides: 5. The DNA for the CDR3 is TGCGCCAGCAGCCAAGGTGACACAGGGGGCAATCAGCCCCAGCATTTT. Its translation: CASSQGDTGGNQPQHF.

The chain is built from TRBV28 and TRBJ2-7, with D tentatively TRBD1 (6 bases). The V end lost 0 bases, the J end lost 1 base, and 10 bases lay between the germline ends. The CDR3 totals 15 residues. In germline, CDR1 is MDHEN, CDR2 SYDVKM. The CDR3 bases are TGTGCCAGCAGTTTATGGGGAGACAGGTCCTACGAGCAGTACTTC. This codes for CASSLWGDRSYEQYF. The full variable domain, in which reference TRBV28 and TRBJ2-7 provide the parts outside the CDR3, is DVKVTQSSRYLVKRTGEKVFLECVQDMDHENMFWYRQDPGLGLRLIYFSYDVKMKEKGDIPEGYSVSREKKERFSLILESASTNQTSMYLCASSLWGDRSYEQYFGPGTRLTVT.

This chain connects TRBV25-1 to TRBJ2-5; 9 bases fit TRBD2. V was clipped by 2 bases and J by 5 bases; unmatched bases: 9. The CDR3 has 16 residues. CDR1 is MGHDK and CDR2 is SYGVNS in the germline V gene. The CDR3: CASSEAGLAGRETQYF. The CDR3 DNA reads as TGTGCCAGCAGTGAAGCGGGTCTAGCGGGGAGGGAGACCCAGTACTTC.

The chain recombines TRBV7-8 with TRBJ2-1; tentative D call: TRBD2 (7 bases). CDR3 length equals 17 residues. With 5 bases removed from V and 0 bases from J, the gap between germline ends came to 17 bases. Looked up from germline, CDR1 is SGHVS and CDR2 is FQNEAQ. CDR3 nucleotide sequence: TGTGCCAGCAGCGGATGGGCGGGGGCTCCCTCCTACAATGAGCAGTTCTTC. As protein: CASSGWAGAPSYNEQFF.

V and J are TRBV5-8 and TRBJ2-3; D unclear. The CDR3 is 12 residues long. Deletions cut 3 bases from V and 4 bases from J, with 6 bases between. Per the germline V gene, CDR1 is SGHTS and CDR2 is YDEGEE. This CDR3 is CASSSVADTQYF. CDR3 bases: TGTGCCAGCAGCTCCGTAGCAGATACGCAGTATTTT.

The chain combines TRBV4-3 with TRBJ2-5; 11 nucleotides align to TRBD2. Germline CDR1 and CDR2: LGHNA and YSLEER. This CDR3 contains 17 residues. V lost 1 base, J lost 2 bases, and 6 bases stayed unmatched. CDR3 region: CASSQVSSSGGQETQYF. The DNA of the CDR3 is TGCGCCAGCAGCCAAGTTTCGTCTAGCGGGGGGCAAGAGACCCAGTACTTC.

The gene calls are TRBV7-6 and TRBJ1-5, with TRBD1 matching 7 bases. V shed 5 bases and J 7 bases; nucleotides not matched to a gene: 8. CDR1 SGHVS and CDR2 FNYEAQ come from the germline V gene. The CDR3 extends over 14 amino acids. This CDR3 reads CASSQSVGGQPQHF. The CDR3 DNA sequence: TGTGCCAGCAGCCAGAGCGTAGGGGGCCAGCCCCAGCATTTT. Combining the CDR3 with reference TRBV7-6 and TRBJ1-5 gives the whole variable domain GAGVSQSPRYKVTKRGQDVALRCDPISGHVSLYWYRQALGQGPEFLTYFNYEAQQDKSGLPNDRFSAERPEGSISTLTIQRTEQRDSAMYRCASSQSVGGQPQHFGDGTRLSIL.

This sequence joins TRBV2 and TRBJ1-1; D not resolved. Germline V lookup: CDR1 SNHLY, CDR2 FYNNEI. Trimming took 5 bases from V and 4 from J, leaving 11 bases between them. The CDR3 consists of 13 residues. CDR3 DNA sequence: TGTGCCAGCAGTTACAAGGAGCGCACTGAAGCTTTCTTT. Its translation is CASSYKERTEAFF.

The chain recombines TRBV5-1 with TRBJ2-3; 8 positions match TRBD2. The V segment lost 0 bases and the J segment 2 bases; nucleotides outside the gene matches: 8. The CDR3 totals 17 residues. Germline V lookup: CDR1 SGHRS, CDR2 YFSETQ. CDR3 sequence (DNA): TGCGCCAGCAGCTTGGAGGTAGCGGGGTTGTTCACAGATACGCAGTATTTT. This encodes CASSLEVAGLFTDTQYF.

V and J are TRBV7-9 and TRBJ1-1; 10 positions match TRBD1. V trimming: 2 bases; J trimming: 2 bases; junction bases outside the gene matches: 2. CDR3 length: 15 amino acids. Germline values: CDR1 SEHNR, CDR2 FQNEAQ (reference sequence). The CDR3 DNA is TGTGCCAGCAGCTTAAGACAGGGGGCCAACACTGAAGCTTTCTTT. This codes for CASSLRQGANTEAFF.

This clone has only a few counts. The CDR3 reads CASSYFKRGALGEQYF. CDR3 DNA sequence: TGTGCCAGCAGTTACTTCAAGCGGGGGGCTTTGGGGGAGCAGTACTTC. This rearrangement joins TRBV6-6 to TRBJ2-7, with 9 bases identical to TRBD2. Germline V lookup: CDR1 MNHNY, CDR2 SVGAGI (reference sequence). J was trimmed by 7 bases and V by 1 base; bases with no gene match: 11. The CDR3 consists of 16 residues.